This T cell receptor (beta chain) is drawn from a study of cytomegalovirus exposure and HLA in healthy donors. Unrecorded immune exposure was likely among donors, who were nominally healthy when sampled. 13 Jbeta primers and 60 Vbeta primers were used for the PCR. Produced via immunoSEQ multiplex PCR; TCRdb's table is partial and in-frame only. The sample lists under 200,000 clones; over 60% were seen once. The germline CDR1 and CDR2 sequences are SGHDN and FVKESK. V lost 4 bases, J lost 2 bases, and 6 bases stayed unmatched. The CDR3 has 15 residues. The gene calls are TRBV14 and TRBJ2-3, with 7 nucleotides matching TRBD1. The sequence was collected from a woman in her thirties in good health and CMV-seronegative. The sample was PBMCs. The CDR3 is CASSRQGWYTDTQYF. In nucleotides, the CDR3 is TGTGCCAGCAGCCGACAGGGATGGTACACAGATACGCAGTATTTT.